The 14 T cell receptor beta chains below all came from one sample that was sequenced in a study of OX40 agonist ivuxolimab in advanced cancers. Profiling relied on immunoSEQ multiplex PCR, and the TCRdb table lists in-frame clones only, not all of them. The data contain some 33,000 clones, approximately 80% of them singletons. Sequencing was performed on CD4+ or CD8+ T cells sorted from blood, taken in a trial of the OX40 agonist ivuxolimab. Receptors originate from an adult with an advanced solid tumor such as melanoma, head and neck, liver or kidney cancer.

In its sample, this clone is large. DNA for the CDR3: TGCAGCGCAAAGGACAGTATTGACGATGGCTACACCTTC. Amino acid sequence: CSAKDSIDDGYTF. J is TRBJ1-2 and V is TRBV29-1, with D possibly TRBD1 on 6 matching bases. Germline V gene data show CDR1 as SQVTM and CDR2 as ANQGSEA. This CDR3 comprises 13 residues. V lost 7 bases to trimming and J lost 6 bases, with 18 bases between them. Using reference TRBV29-1 and TRBJ1-2 for the parts outside the CDR3, the full variable domain is SAVISQKPSRDICQRGTSLTIQCQVDSQVTMMFWYRQQPGQSLTLIATANQGSEATYESGFVIDKFPISRPNLTFSTLTVSNMSPEDSSIYLCSAKDSIDDGYTFGSGTRLTVV.

The rearrangement uses TRBV18 and TRBJ2-3, with D uncertain. Trimming removed 2 bases at V and 1 base at J, with 7 bases between. The CDR3 contains 14 residues. Germline loops: CDR1 KGHSH, CDR2 LQKENI. The CDR3 here is CASSPVQRTDTQYF. Here the CDR3 DNA reads TGTGCCAGCTCACCAGTACAACGCACAGATACGCAGTATTTT.

The chain's CDR3 is CATDRGSYNEQFF. The CDR3 DNA reads as TGTGCCACGGACAGGGGGTCCTACAATGAGCAGTTCTTC. The V call is TRBV7-9, the J call TRBJ2-1; 10 nucleotides match TRBD1. Losses at the gene ends were 10 bases for V and 1 base for J; bases not matched to a gene: 1. The CDR3 has 13 residues. CDR1 is SEHNR, CDR2 FQNEAQ, per germline (reference sequence). Filled out from reference TRBV7-9 and TRBJ2-1, the complete variable domain reads DTGVSQNPRHKITKRGQNVTFRCDPISEHNRLYWYRQTLGQGPEFLTYFQNEAQLEKSRLLSDRFSAERPKGSFSTLEIQRTEQGDSAMYLCATDRGSYNEQFFGPGTRLTVL.

In nucleotides, the CDR3 is TGTGCCAGCAGTGAATCTATCACTAGCGGGAGCTGGGGGACCCAGTACTTC. It codes for CASSESITSGSWGTQYF. The V gene is TRBV25-1, the J gene TRBJ2-5, with 11 bases that match TRBD2. V lost 1 base to trimming and J lost 7 bases; unmatched junction nucleotides: 11. The CDR3 length is 17 residues. The germline V gene encodes CDR1 MGHDK and CDR2 SYGVNS.

This clone was observed a single time. The rearrangement links TRBV2 to TRBJ2-7, with no clear D. The V and J ends lost 2 bases and 3 bases respectively, with 11 bases between them. In germline, CDR1 is SNHLY, CDR2 FYNNEI. This CDR3 is 14 amino acids long. CDR3 region: CASSELVGGYEQYF. The DNA of the CDR3 is TGTGCCAGCAGTGAACTCGTCGGCGGCTACGAGCAGTACTTC. The variable domain in full, completed from reference TRBV2 and TRBJ2-7, reads EPEVTQTPSHQVTQMGQEVILRCVPISNHLYFYWYRQILGQKVEFLVSFYNNEISEKSEIFDDQFSVERPDGSNFTLKIRSTKLEDSAMYFCASSELVGGYEQYFGPGTRLTVT.

CDR3 sequence: CAFGGGTGNQPQHF. The CDR3 DNA sequence: TGTGCCTTTGGGGGGGGTACAGGCAATCAGCCCCAGCATTTT. The chain is built from TRBV28 and TRBJ1-5; D may be TRBD1 (5 bases). CDR3 length: 14 residues. CDR1 is MDHEN, CDR2 SYDVKM, per germline. The ends were cut back, 11 bases at V and 2 bases at J, with 16 bases in the middle. The full variable domain, rest sourced from reference TRBV28 and TRBJ1-5, is DVKVTQSSRYLVKRTGEKVFLECVQDMDHENMFWYRQDPGLGLRLIYFSYDVKMKEKGDIPEGYSVSREKKERFSLILESASTNQTSMYLCAFGGGTGNQPQHFGDGTRLSIL.

The chain is built from TRBV9 and TRBJ1-3, with unresolved D. The CDR3 spans 15 residues. V was clipped by 4 bases and J by 4 bases, with 15 bases between them. Germline assignment: CDR1 SGDLS and CDR2 YYNGEE. The CDR3 bases are TGTGCCAGCAGCATTTCGGCCCAAGAGGGAAACACCATATATTTT. As protein: CASSISAQEGNTIYF.

The chain carries TRBV7-2 and TRBJ1-2, with D unresolved. The germline V gene encodes CDR1 SGHTA and CDR2 FQGNSA. This CDR3 comprises 12 residues. V gave up 0 bases and J gave up 14 bases, with 13 bases separating them. The CDR3 DNA follows: TGTGCCAGCAGCTTAGCGCTTAACGCGTTTACCTTC. This translates into CASSLALNAFTF.

V usage is TRBV7-6 and J usage is TRBJ1-4; tentatively, D is TRBD1 (5 bases). CDR3 length: 16 residues. Trimming shortened V by 0 bases and J by 7 bases, and 15 bases separated the two germline ends. The germline V gene encodes CDR1 SGHVS and CDR2 FNYEAQ. The DNA for the CDR3 is TGTGCCAGCAGCTTAGCGTTACGGGGCGGATTTGAAAAACTGTTTTTT. Translated, it gives CASSLALRGGFEKLFF.

This clone is a singleton in its sample. The chain has TRBV29-1 and TRBJ1-1, with a possible D match to TRBD1 (6 bases). Per the germline V gene, CDR1 is SQVTM and CDR2 is ANQGSEA. The CDR3 runs 15 residues. V lost 4 bases and J lost 0, with 15 bases in between. CDR3 sequence: CSVVFGGRMNTEAFF. The CDR3 nucleotides are TGCAGCGTTGTGTTCGGGGGGCGGATGAACACTGAAGCTTTCTTT. Full variable domain (outside the CDR3, taken from reference TRBV29-1 and TRBJ1-1): SAVISQKPSRDICQRGTSLTIQCQVDSQVTMMFWYRQQPGQSLTLIATANQGSEATYESGFVIDKFPISRPNLTFSTLTVSNMSPEDSSIYLCSVVFGGRMNTEAFFGQGTRLTVV.

This chain connects TRBV7-9 to TRBJ2-3, with 14 bases aligning to TRBD2. With V trimmed by 5 bases and J by 5 bases, 6 bases remained unmatched. Per germline, CDR1 SEHNR and CDR2 FQNEAQ (reference sequence). The length of the CDR3 is 16 residues. DNA of the CDR3: TGTGCCAGCAGCCTGGGACTAGCGGGAGTAGGAGATACGCAGTATTTT. Its protein is CASSLGLAGVGDTQYF.

V and J are TRBV7-2 and TRBJ1-2; TRBD1 might be the D (6 bases). The ends were cut back, 2 bases at V and 7 bases at J, with 14 bases in the middle. This CDR3 spans 14 amino acids. The germline CDR1 and CDR2 sequences are SGHTA and FQGNSA. The CDR3 protein is CASSLQQGFSGYTF. DNA of the CDR3: TGTGCCAGCAGCTTACAGCAGGGGTTTTCTGGCTACACCTTC.

V is TRBV6-5 and J is TRBJ1-1; TRBD1 matches at 9 bases. CDR3 length: 15 residues. The junction had 2 bases not matched to a gene; V was cut back by 0 bases and J by 3 bases. Per the germline V gene, CDR1 is MNHEY and CDR2 is SVGAGI. CDR3 sequence (DNA): TGTGCCAGCAGTTACTCGGGGACAGGGTACACTGAAGCTTTCTTT. Amino acid sequence: CASSYSGTGYTEAFF.

This clone was seen a single time. The chain links TRBV5-4 to TRBJ1-4; D possibly corresponds to TRBD1 (6 bases). Between the trimmed V and J ends, which lost 0 bases and 8 bases, there was a span of 11 bases. Germline V lookup: CDR1 SGHNT, CDR2 YYREEE (reference sequence). The CDR3 extends over 14 amino acids. CDR3 sequence (DNA): TGTGCCAGCAGCTTGGGGGGGGGCACGGAAAAACTGTTTTTT. Its protein is CASSLGGGTEKLFF.